One and the same sample provided the 10 T cell receptor beta chains below, sequenced in a study of blood T cell repertoires in COVID-19. Produced via immunoSEQ multiplex PCR; TCRdb's table is partial and in-frame only. Here the sample spans approximately 250,000 clones, approximately 88% being singletons. Sequencing input: PBMCs or T cells enriched from blood (not recorded which). These receptor sequences come from a woman between 40 and 55 years old with acute COVID-19.

This rearrangement joins TRBV7-8 to TRBJ2-7; TRBD2 agrees at 9 bases. The V segment lost 2 bases and the J segment 5 bases; nucleotides outside the gene matches: 10. The CDR3 runs 16 residues. Germline loops: CDR1 SGHVS, CDR2 FQNEAQ. CDR3 residues: CASSLNVAGVWNEQYV. The CDR3 region has the DNA TGTGCCAGCAGCTTAAATGTAGCGGGAGTATGGAACGAGCAGTACGTC.

In the case of this clone: This sample includes further DNA sequences coding for the same CDR3. This chain's CDR3 is CASSLGQGNEQFF. CDR3 DNA sequence: TGTGCCAGCAGTCTGGGGCAGGGAAATGAGCAGTTCTTC. V and J are TRBV5-6 and TRBJ2-1; a possible D gene is TRBD1 (5 bases). This CDR3 spans 13 amino acids. V gave up 5 bases and J gave up 7 bases, with 13 bases separating them. The germline V gene encodes CDR1 SGHDT and CDR2 YYEEEE.

V and J are TRBV2 and TRBJ2-6; D is perhaps TRBD1 (6 bases). CDR3 size: 16 residues. Trimming took 5 bases from V and 0 from J, leaving 11 bases between them. The germline gives CDR1 SNHLY, CDR2 FYNNEI. The CDR3 DNA sequence: TGTGCCAGCAGTTCCCGGACAGTCTCTGGGGCCAACGTCCTGACTTTC. Translated: CASSSRTVSGANVLTF. Full variable domain (outside the CDR3, taken from reference TRBV2 and TRBJ2-6): EPEVTQTPSHQVTQMGQEVILRCVPISNHLYFYWYRQILGQKVEFLVSFYNNEISEKSEIFDDQFSVERPDGSNFTLKIRSTKLEDSAMYFCASSSRTVSGANVLTFGAGSRLTVL.

The CDR3 nucleotides are TGTGCCAGCAGCCCAAGACTAGCGGGAGGGCCCTACGAGCAGTACGTC. Its translation: CASSPRLAGGPYEQYV. The chain carries TRBV7-2 and TRBJ2-7; 14 positions match TRBD2. The germline gives CDR1 SGHTA, CDR2 FQGNSA. The CDR3 covers 16 residues. Trimming at V came to 5 bases and at J to 2 bases, leaving 5 bases not matched to a gene.

The chain carries TRBV27 and TRBJ1-2, with D unresolved. Trimming pared 5 bases from V and 0 bases from J, leaving 7 bases between. Per the germline V gene, CDR1 is MNHEY and CDR2 is SMNVEV (reference sequence). CDR3 length equals 13 residues. CDR3 nucleotide sequence: TGTGCCAGCAGTCCCATAGCTAACTATGGCTACACCTTC. Protein: CASSPIANYGYTF.

This clone was counted once. V gene TRBV5-1 combines with J gene TRBJ1-1; 7 nucleotides line up with TRBD1. V lost 7 bases and J lost 10; bases outside the gene matches: 16. The V gene's germline CDR1 is SGHRS and CDR2 YFSETQ. The CDR3 has 14 amino acids. CDR3 region: CASGTTGAAGLAFF. In DNA, the CDR3 is TGCGCCAGCGGTACCACAGGGGCCGCCGGGCTAGCTTTCTTT.

The chain employs TRBV18 and TRBJ1-1; 7 nucleotides align to TRBD1. The germline gives CDR1 KGHSH, CDR2 LQKENI. This CDR3 has 13 residues. The trim removed 3 bases at V and 6 bases at J, leaving 4 bases unmatched. CDR3 DNA: TGTGCCAGCTCACCGACAGGGAAGCCTGAAGCTTTCTTT. Protein sequence: CASSPTGKPEAFF.

The chain combines TRBV9 with TRBJ1-1, with unresolved D. V lost 3 bases and J lost 4, with 13 bases in between. Germline loops: CDR1 SGDLS, CDR2 YYNGEE. The CDR3 contains 14 residues. The CDR3 coding sequence is TGTGCCAGCAGCGAGGAAGGGAGAGGCACTGAAGCTTTCTTT. The encoded protein is CASSEEGRGTEAFF.

The chain joins TRBV2 to TRBJ1-4; D gene uncertain. Per germline, CDR1 SNHLY and CDR2 FYNNEI. The CDR3 covers 15 residues. The V gene lost 3 bases and the J gene lost 3 bases, with 11 bases spanning the gap. CDR3 sequence reads: CASSDAAIANEKLFF. The CDR3 DNA sequence: TGTGCCAGCAGTGATGCGGCGATAGCTAATGAAAAACTGTTTTTT.

This clone was recorded only once. V and J are TRBV6-5 and TRBJ2-7, with D unclear. The CDR3 covers 15 residues. CDR1 is MNHEY and CDR2 is SVGAGI in the germline V gene. V was cut by 7 bases and J by 3 bases, with 19 bases left in between. The CDR3 bases are TGTGCCAGCACCACCGGAGAGGCCGCCAACTACGAGCAGTACTTC. Residues: CASTTGEAANYEQYF.